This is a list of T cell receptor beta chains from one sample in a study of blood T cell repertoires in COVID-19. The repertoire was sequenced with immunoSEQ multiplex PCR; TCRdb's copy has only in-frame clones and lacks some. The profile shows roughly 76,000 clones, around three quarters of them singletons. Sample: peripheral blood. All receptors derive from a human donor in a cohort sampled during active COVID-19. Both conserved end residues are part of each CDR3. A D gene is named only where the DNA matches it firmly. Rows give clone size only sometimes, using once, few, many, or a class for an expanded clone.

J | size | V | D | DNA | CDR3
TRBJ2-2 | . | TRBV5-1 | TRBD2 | TGCGCCAGCAGCTTGGCCGACGGGGGGAGCACCGGGGAGCTGTTTTTT | CASSLADGGSTGELFF
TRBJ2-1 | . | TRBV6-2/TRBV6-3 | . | TGTGCCAGCAGTGTGGGAGGCCTATACAATGAGCAGTTCTTC | CASSVGGLYNEQFF
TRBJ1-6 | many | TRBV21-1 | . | TGTGCCAGCATTGGGACAGCCCTCCGGAGCTCCTATAATTCACCCCTCCACTTT | CASIGTALRSSYNSPLHF
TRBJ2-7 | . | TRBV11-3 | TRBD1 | TGTGCCAGCAGCTTAGAACGTCCCCGGGACAGGGCCCCCTACGAGCAGTACTTC | CASSLERPRDRAPYEQYF
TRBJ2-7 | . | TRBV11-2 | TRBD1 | TGTGCCAGCAGCGAAGACAGGGCTATTACCTACGAGCAGTACTTC | CASSEDRAITYEQYF
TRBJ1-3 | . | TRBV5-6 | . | TGTGCCAGCAGCTTGAACAGGCTCGTCTCTGGAAACACCATATATTTT | CASSLNRLVSGNTIYF
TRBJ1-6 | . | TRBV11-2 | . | TGTGCCAGCAGCCCGGTCCTCTATAATTCACCCCTCCACTTT | CASSPVLYNSPLHF
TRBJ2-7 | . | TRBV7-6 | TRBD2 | TGTGCCAGCAGCTTGGGGGGTTGGGCTAGCGGGAGCTACGAGCAGTACTTC | CASSLGGWASGSYEQYF
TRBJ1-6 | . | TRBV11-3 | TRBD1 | TGTGCCAGCAGCAAAGGACAGGGGAGCTCCTATAATTCACCCCTCCACTTT | CASSKGQGSSYNSPLHF
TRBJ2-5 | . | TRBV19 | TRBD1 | TGTGCCAGTAGCACCTCCGGGACAGGGATGGAGACCCAGTACTTC | CASSTSGTGMETQYF
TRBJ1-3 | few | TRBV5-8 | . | TGTGCCAGCAGCTTGCGAGGGCAGTCCGGAAACACCATATATTTT | CASSLRGQSGNTIYF
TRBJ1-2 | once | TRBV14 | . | TGTGCCAGCAGCCAAGCTAGGACAGCGCTGTATGGCTACACCTTC | CASSQARTALYGYTF
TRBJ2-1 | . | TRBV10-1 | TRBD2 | TGCGCCAGCAGTGAGCCGGGACTAGCGGGCTCATACAATGAGCAGTTCTTC | CASSEPGLAGSYNEQFF
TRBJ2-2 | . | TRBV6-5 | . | TGTGCCAGCAGTTACTCGAGACACACCAACACCGGGGAGCTGTTTTTT | CASSYSRHTNTGELFF
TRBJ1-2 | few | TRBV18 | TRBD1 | TGTGCCAGCATGCAAGGACAGGGGAGTTATGGCTACACCTTC | CASMQGQGSYGYTF
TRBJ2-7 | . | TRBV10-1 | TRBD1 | TGCGCCAGCAGTGGGGTTGCCTCGGACAGGGCATCAGCCTACGAGCAGTACTTC | CASSGVASDRASAYEQYF
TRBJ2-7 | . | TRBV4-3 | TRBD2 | TGCGCCAGCAGCCAGGAACTAGCGGAACTCTCCTACGAGCAGTACTTC | CASSQELAELSYEQYF
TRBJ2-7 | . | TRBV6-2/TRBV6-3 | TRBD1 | TGTGCCAGCAGCACCATGGTGGGACAGGGGGCCTACGAGCAGTACTTC | CASSTMVGQGAYEQYF
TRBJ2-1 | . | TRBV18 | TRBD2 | TGTGCCAGCTCACCGAGGACTAGCGGAATGGCTGAGCAGTTCTTC | CASSPRTSGMAEQFF
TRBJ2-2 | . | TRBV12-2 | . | TGTGCAAGTCGCCGTGTAAACACCGGGGAGCTGTTTTTT | CASRRVNTGELFF
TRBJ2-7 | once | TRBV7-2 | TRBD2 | TGTGCCAGCAGCCCTCGGACTAGCGGGTATGATTACGAGCAGTACTTC | CASSPRTSGYDYEQYF
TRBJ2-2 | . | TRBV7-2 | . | TGTGCCAGCAGCCTATTTGGGGGGAGAAGCACCGGGGAGCTGTTTTTT | CASSLFGGRSTGELFF
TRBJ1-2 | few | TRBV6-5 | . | TGTGCCAGCAGTTTGAGGGACACGAGTAACTATGGCTACACCTTC | CASSLRDTSNYGYTF
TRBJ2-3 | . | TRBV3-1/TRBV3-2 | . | TGTGCCAGCAGCCCCGATCTGGCAGCAGATACGCAGTATTTT | CASSPDLAADTQYF
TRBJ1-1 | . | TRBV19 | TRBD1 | TGTGCCAGTAGCGAGTATCGAGGTTCAGGGGGCACTGAAGCTTTCTTT | CASSEYRGSGGTEAFF
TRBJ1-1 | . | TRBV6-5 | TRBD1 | TGTGCCAGCAGTTACGAACAGGACAGGGGTAACACTGAAGCTTTCTTT | CASSYEQDRGNTEAFF
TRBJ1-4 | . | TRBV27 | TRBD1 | TGTGCCAGCAGCCCCCGACAGGGCAGGGAAAAACTGTTTTTT | CASSPRQGREKLFF
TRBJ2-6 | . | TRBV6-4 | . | TGTGCCAGCAGAGCCTCTGGGGCCAACGTCCTGACTTTC | CASRASGANVLTF
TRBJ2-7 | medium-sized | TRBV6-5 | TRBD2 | TGTGCCAGCAGTTTGGGACTAGCGGGAGACGAGCAGTACTTC | CASSLGLAGDEQYF
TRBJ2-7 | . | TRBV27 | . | TGTGCCAGCAGTTTTTTGGGGACAGGGGTGGCTAGCGGGAGCACCAACGAGCAGTACTTC | CASSFLGTGVASGSTNEQYF
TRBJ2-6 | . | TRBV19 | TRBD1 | TGTGCCAGTAGTATCTTACCGGGACAGGGGGCTCTGGGGGCCAACGTCCTGACTTTC | CASSILPGQGALGANVLTF
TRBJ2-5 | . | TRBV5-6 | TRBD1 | TGTGCCAGCAGCTTAAGTTGGGGACAGGGGGTTGGGGAGACCCAGTACTTC | CASSLSWGQGVGETQYF
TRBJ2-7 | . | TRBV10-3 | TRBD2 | TGTGCCATCAGTGAGTCGACAACTAGCGGGAGAGGCGAGCAGTACTTC | CAISESTTSGRGEQYF
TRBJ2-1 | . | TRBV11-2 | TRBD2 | TGTGCCAGCAGCTTAGTGTTGACTAGCGGGAGTGCTAATGAGCAGTTCTTC | CASSLVLTSGSANEQFF
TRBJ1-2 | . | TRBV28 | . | TGTGCCAGCAGTTTTAATGGGCAGGTGTCTTTCTATGGCTACACCTTC | CASSFNGQVSFYGYTF
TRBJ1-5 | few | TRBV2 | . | TGTGCCAGCAGTGAGAGGACGGAAAGCAGGGAAGCCCAGCATTTT | CASSERTESREAQHF
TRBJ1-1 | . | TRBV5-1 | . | TGCGCCAGCAGCTTGGCTGCGGACACTGAAGCTTTCTTT | CASSLAADTEAFF
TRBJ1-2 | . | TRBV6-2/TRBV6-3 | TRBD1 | TGTGCCAGCAGTTACGCCGGGACAGGGATCGGCTACACCTTC | CASSYAGTGIGYTF
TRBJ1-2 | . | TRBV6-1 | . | TGTGCCAGCAGTGAAGCCCTCGCCGAGCGAGTCTATGGCTACACCTTC | CASSEALAERVYGYTF
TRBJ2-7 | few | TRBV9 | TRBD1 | TGTGCCAGCAGCGAGCGCGGGACAGGAGCCTACGAGCAGTACTTC | CASSERGTGAYEQYF
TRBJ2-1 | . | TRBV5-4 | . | TGTGCCAGCAGCCTCGGCGGGGTTTTAAGGTCCAATGAGCAGTTCTTC | CASSLGGVLRSNEQFF